These 8 T cell receptor beta chains were all obtained from the same sample, sequenced in a study of blood T cell repertoires in COVID-19. This table comes from immunoSEQ multiplex PCR, and its TCRdb copy is limited to in-frame clones, with some not included. This sample has hundreds of thousands of clones, with 75% to 90% found just once. Source material: PBMCs or T cells enriched from blood (not recorded which). These receptors were taken from a woman aged 25 to 45 who had been exposed to COVID-19.

This chain connects TRBV7-3 to TRBJ1-1; maybe TRBD1 (6 bases). V lost 2 bases and J 3 bases, leaving 7 bases between the germline ends. This CDR3 is built from 13 residues. CDR1 SGHTA and CDR2 FQGTGA come from the germline V gene. CDR3: CASSLSGDTEAFF. The CDR3 DNA reads as TGTGCCAGCAGCTTATCAGGGGACACTGAAGCTTTCTTT.

The chain links TRBV7-2 to TRBJ1-1; D remains ambiguous. The ends were cut back, 2 bases at V and 1 base at J, with 11 bases in the middle. The CDR3 consists of 15 residues. Per the germline V gene, CDR1 is SGHTA and CDR2 is FQGNSA. CDR3 loop: CASSLIGRGNTEAFF. The CDR3, as DNA: TGTGCCAGCAGCTTAATCGGGAGAGGGAACACTGAAGCTTTCTTT.

The chain is built from TRBV6-5 and TRBJ1-5, with 10 bases lining up with TRBD1. Germline loops: CDR1 MNHEY, CDR2 SVGAGI. This CDR3 is built from 16 residues. The V segment lost 4 bases and the J segment 7 bases; nucleotides outside the gene matches: 10. This CDR3 reads CASSSRDRGWGQPQHF. CDR3 nucleotide sequence: TGTGCCAGCAGTTCTCGGGACAGGGGCTGGGGACAGCCCCAGCATTTT.

The gene calls are TRBV10-2 and TRBJ2-3, with 11 bases lining up with TRBD2. Germline loops: CDR1 WSHSY, CDR2 SAAADI. Unmatched junction bases numbered 1, after V lost 6 bases and J lost 5 bases. CDR3 size: 13 residues. The CDR3 sequence is CASRLAGEDTQYF. The CDR3 DNA reads TGCGCCAGCAGACTAGCGGGGGAAGATACGCAGTATTTT.

The chain recombines TRBV19 with TRBJ1-1, with TRBD1 matching 9 bases. CDR3 length equals 16 residues. V shed 4 bases, J shed 1 base, and the junction held 7 bases outside the gene matches. CDR1 is LNHDA and CDR2 is SQIVND in the germline V gene (reference sequence). The CDR3 loop is CASSRGTGRRNTEAFF. The CDR3 nucleotides are TGTGCCAGTAGTAGAGGGACAGGGCGGAGGAACACTGAAGCTTTCTTT.

In this sample, this clone turned up a few times. J is TRBJ2-7 and V is TRBV10-2, with 10 nucleotides matching TRBD1. V was clipped by 6 bases and J by 3 bases; unmatched bases: 8. Germline V gives CDR1 WSHSY, CDR2 SAAADI. CDR3 size: 15 residues. The CDR3 reads CASSPGTGDLYEQYF. The CDR3 DNA reads as TGCGCCAGCAGCCCCGGGACAGGGGACCTCTACGAGCAGTACTTC.

In its sample, this clone was seen once. The chain joins TRBV7-6 to TRBJ1-3, with D perhaps TRBD1 (5 bases). V gave up 1 base and J gave up 0 bases, with 13 bases separating them. Germline assignment: CDR1 SGHVS and CDR2 FNYEAQ. CDR3 length: 17 amino acids. CDR3 sequence: CASSLGGGTLSGNTIYF. CDR3 sequence (DNA): TGTGCCAGCAGCTTAGGTGGGGGGACCCTCTCTGGAAACACCATATATTTT. The full variable domain, completed using reference TRBV7-6 and TRBJ1-3, is GAGVSQSPRYKVTKRGQDVALRCDPISGHVSLYWYRQALGQGPEFLTYFNYEAQQDKSGLPNDRFSAERPEGSISTLTIQRTEQRDSAMYRCASSLGGGTLSGNTIYFGEGSWLTVV.

The chain joins TRBV11-2 to TRBJ2-7; 7 bases agree with TRBD1. Germline assignment: CDR1 SGHAT and CDR2 FQNNGV. The CDR3 runs to 13 residues. V was clipped by 2 bases and J by 3 bases; unmatched bases: 1. The CDR3 here is CASSLTGDYEQYF. CDR3 DNA sequence: TGTGCCAGCAGCTTAACAGGGGACTACGAGCAGTACTTC.